The 6 T cell receptor beta chains given below trace back to one sample, sequenced in a study of cytomegalovirus exposure and HLA in healthy donors. The PCR ran on 60 Vbeta and 13 Jbeta primers. The table came from immunoSEQ multiplex PCR; TCRdb's copy has only in-frame clones and leaves some out. The sample holds 120,000 or so clones, around four fifths seen once. Sequenced material: PBMCs. All receptors derive from a man under 40 in good health and CMV-seropositive.

The rearrangement links TRBV5-1 to TRBJ2-2; no clear D gene. This CDR3 spans 15 amino acids. Germline assignment: CDR1 SGHRS and CDR2 YFSETQ. Trimming took off 4 bases at V and 1 base at J, with 11 bases between the two ends. CDR3 sequence reads: CASSPVTRNTGELFF. The CDR3 DNA reads TGCGCCAGCAGCCCGGTGACAAGGAACACCGGGGAGCTGTTTTTT.

This sequence joins TRBV4-1 and TRBJ2-5, with 12 bases that match TRBD2. Germline-derived CDR1 and CDR2 are MGHRA and YSYEKL. This CDR3 is 18 amino acids long. V dropped 1 base and J dropped 5; count of bases not matched to a gene: 11. The CDR3 DNA is TGCGCCAGCAGCCAAGGTACTAGCGGGAGGCGAGGCCGGGAGACCCAGTACTTC. Protein: CASSQGTSGRRGRETQYF.

V gene TRBV28 combines with J gene TRBJ2-1; no clear D gene. From germline, CDR1 is MDHEN and CDR2 SYDVKM. The CDR3 contains 13 residues. Deletions cut 3 bases from V and 4 bases from J, with 7 bases between. CDR3 sequence: CASSFTAYNEQFF. The CDR3, as DNA: TGTGCCAGCAGTTTCACAGCTTACAATGAGCAGTTCTTC.

This clone showed up just once. The chain combines TRBV7-3 with TRBJ2-3; D not resolved. V lost 3 bases to trimming and J lost 0 bases, with 7 bases between them. The CDR3 is 14 residues long. From germline, CDR1 is SGHTA and CDR2 FQGTGA. The CDR3 bases are TGTGCCAGCAGCTTGGCCCATAGCACAGATACGCAGTATTTT. The encoded protein is CASSLAHSTDTQYF.

V usage is TRBV29-1 and J usage is TRBJ1-2; TRBD1 is a possible D gene (5 bases). Germline CDR1 SQVTM, CDR2 ANQGSEA. This CDR3 has 13 residues. Deletions cut 4 bases from V and 4 bases from J, with 13 bases between. Here the CDR3 DNA reads TGCAGCGTTGGGGAACAGGCGGTCTATGGCTACACCTTC. This codes for CSVGEQAVYGYTF.

V usage is TRBV4-1 and J usage is TRBJ2-7; 8 bases are a match to TRBD2. Germline V gene lookup returns CDR1 MGHRA and CDR2 YSYEKL. There are 15 residues in the CDR3. The V gene end was trimmed by 1 base and the J gene end by 2 bases; junction bases not matched to a gene: 4. Written as DNA, the CDR3 is TGCGCCAGCAGCCAAGTACCGGGGGGGGCCTACGAGCAGTACTTC. Translated, it gives CASSQVPGGAYEQYF.